These T cell receptor beta chains were read from a single sample in a study of T cell responses to AZD1222 COVID-19 vaccine. Profiled with immunoSEQ multiplex PCR; TCRdb holds only in-frame clones, not every one. Of 55,000 to 90,000 clones in the sample, roughly 80% were seen once. The sequencing here drew on peripheral blood, taken on day 0 of AZD1222 vaccination. The receptors originated from an adult in good health. Each CDR3 is given with its conserved first and last residue. D genes are given only for firm matches. Where a row states a size, it is once, few, many or the class of an expanded clone; other rows omit it.

d_call j_call v_call clone_size cdr3_nt cdr3_aa
NA TRBJ1-4 TRBV28 NA TGTGCCAGCACACTTGAGGGAATGGGGACTAATGAAAAACTGTTTTTT CASTLEGMGTNEKLFF
TRBD1 TRBJ2-1 TRBV2 NA TGTGCCAGCAGTGGAATAGGGGGCCATGAGCAGTTCTTC CASSGIGGHEQFF
NA TRBJ2-7 TRBV7-3 NA TGTGCCAGCAGCGTCGGGTCTACCTACGAGCAGTACTTC CASSVGSTYEQYF
NA TRBJ2-5 TRBV19 NA TGTGCCAGTAGTATAGGGAACCAAGAGACCCAGTACTTC CASSIGNQETQYF
NA TRBJ1-6 TRBV12-5 NA TGTGCTAGTGGTTTGGTACCCCCGGGACCCCTCCACTTT CASGLVPPGPLHF
TRBD1 TRBJ1-1 TRBV5-1 NA TGCGCCAGCAGCATACAGGGGGCTGGCACTGAAGCTTTCTTT CASSIQGAGTEAFF
TRBD1 TRBJ1-2 TRBV15 once TGTGCCACCAGCAGAGGACAGGGGACTTCCTATGGCTACACCTTC CATSRGQGTSYGYTF
NA TRBJ1-2 TRBV19 few TGTGCCAGTAGTATGGGCCGCCTTAACTATGGCTACACCTTC CASSMGRLNYGYTF
NA TRBJ1-3 TRBV3-1/TRBV3-2 NA TGTGCCAGCAGCCGCCGGCAGGGGACCTCTGGAAACACCATATATTTT CASSRRQGTSGNTIYF
NA TRBJ1-2 TRBV19 NA TGTGCCAGTAGTTCAGACAGTTCGGCCTGGGGCTACACCTTC CASSSDSSAWGYTF
NA TRBJ1-5 TRBV5-8 few TGTGCCAGCAGCTTGGATGGACGGAATCAGCCCCAGCATTTT CASSLDGRNQPQHF
TRBD2 TRBJ2-3 TRBV7-6 NA TGTGCCAGCAGCCCGAGACTAGCGGGGGGGCACGTGACAGATACGCAGTATTTT CASSPRLAGGHVTDTQYF
NA TRBJ2-7 TRBV5-6 once TGTGCCAGCAGCCTCGTACAGAGAACCTACGAGCAGTACTTC CASSLVQRTYEQYF
NA TRBJ2-3 TRBV5-1 NA TGCGCCAGCAGCTTGCGGGGACGAACTAGCACAGATACGCAGTATTTT CASSLRGRTSTDTQYF
NA TRBJ2-1 TRBV11-2 NA TGTGCCAGCAGCTTAGACGATAGCAGCAATGAGCAGTTCTTC CASSLDDSSNEQFF
TRBD2 TRBJ2-3 TRBV27 NA TGTGCCAGCAGTGAAGCGGGGGGGGTAGATACGCAGTATTTT CASSEAGGVDTQYF
NA TRBJ2-7 TRBV19 NA TGTGCCAGTAGTATGGATTTCGGGGACAAAAAGACCCACCCGTCCTCCTACGAGCAGTACTTC CASSMDFGDKKTHPSSYEQYF
TRBD2 TRBJ2-1 TRBV7-2 NA TGTGCCAGCAGCTTAGGCGGGACTAGCGGGGGGGCCAATGAGCAGTTCTTC CASSLGGTSGGANEQFF
NA TRBJ1-1 TRBV27 NA TGTGCCAGCAGTTCGAACAGGGCTCGCACTGAAGCTTTCTTT CASSSNRARTEAFF
NA TRBJ1-1 TRBV27 NA TGTGCCAGCAGTTTATTGGTGTACACTGAAGCTTTCTTT CASSLLVYTEAFF
NA TRBJ1-5 TRBV10-2 NA TGCGCCAGCAGTGAGAACACCTACAATCAGCCCCAGCATTTT CASSENTYNQPQHF
NA TRBJ1-4 TRBV19 few TGTGCCAGTAGTATAATTGGGCCCAGGGCTGAAAAACTGTTTTTT CASSIIGPRAEKLFF
TRBD1 TRBJ2-5 TRBV13 NA TGTGCCAGCAGTCTCACAGGGGGCTTTGAGACCCAGTACTTC CASSLTGGFETQYF
NA TRBJ1-2 TRBV9 NA TGTGCCAGCAGCCCCGGGACTCGGGCGCCTGGCTACACCTTC CASSPGTRAPGYTF
TRBD2 TRBJ2-7 TRBV11-2 once TGTGCCAGCAGCTTATTACTAGCGGGGGACGAGCAGTACTTC CASSLLLAGDEQYF
TRBD1 TRBJ1-2 TRBV2 NA TGTGCCAGCAGTAGTGACAGGGGGCAGGGCTACACCTTC CASSSDRGQGYTF
TRBD1 TRBJ1-4 TRBV19 NA TGTGCCAGTAGTGCAACCTGGGACAGTACGCTGTTTTTT CASSATWDSTLFF
NA TRBJ1-2 TRBV5-6 NA TGTGCCAGCAGCTTGGAGGTGGGGCGCGACTATGGCTACACCTTC CASSLEVGRDYGYTF
TRBD2 TRBJ2-3 TRBV5-1 NA TGCGCCAGCGCTGAGGCGGGGGGTGGATCGGATACGCAGTATTTT CASAEAGGGSDTQYF
TRBD1 TRBJ2-3 TRBV7-8 NA TGTGCCAGCAGGATCTACGGGACAGGGGGCTTGGATACGCAGTATTTT CASRIYGTGGLDTQYF
NA TRBJ2-3 TRBV5-6 NA TGTGCCAGCCTCCTTGGAGTTTACACAGATACGCAGTATTTT CASLLGVYTDTQYF
TRBD1 TRBJ2-7 TRBV7-9 NA TGTGCCAGCAGCGACCGAGACAGGGAATACGAGCAGTACTTC CASSDRDREYEQYF
TRBD1 TRBJ2-1 TRBV29-1 NA TGCAGCGTTACAGGGGGTTCCTACAATGAGCAGTTCTTC CSVTGGSYNEQFF
TRBD2 TRBJ2-3 TRBV6-4 once TGTGCCAGCAGTGCTAGGACTAGCGGGGGGAAGCCAGATACGCAGTATTTT CASSARTSGGKPDTQYF
NA TRBJ2-4 TRBV2 NA TGTGCCAGCAGTCGGGTTGGGCAGAAAAACATTCAGTACTTC CASSRVGQKNIQYF
TRBD2 TRBJ2-5 TRBV27 NA TGTGCCAGCAGGCGGGGGGCCTACCAAGAGACCCAGTACTTC CASRRGAYQETQYF
NA TRBJ2-2 TRBV5-4 once TGTGCCAGCAGCTTGGGGGGAGATCACACCGGGGAGCTGTTTTTT CASSLGGDHTGELFF
TRBD1 TRBJ1-5 TRBV5-6 NA TGTGCCAGCAGCCGACAGGGTCTCAATCAGCCCCAGCATTTT CASSRQGLNQPQHF
TRBD1 TRBJ1-3 TRBV10-3 once TGTGCCATCATGGGCGACAGGGGCTCTGGAAACACCATATATTTT CAIMGDRGSGNTIYF
TRBD2 TRBJ2-5 TRBV6-6 NA TGTGCCAGCAGACGACTAGCGGGGGATCAAGAGACCCAGTACTTC CASRRLAGDQETQYF
NA TRBJ1-4 TRBV5-1 NA TGCGCCAGCAGCTTGGGCAGGGGTGAGGAAAAACTGTTTTTT CASSLGRGEEKLFF
NA TRBJ2-7 TRBV7-6 few TGTGCCAGCAGCTTAGAGAGGGCAGCTACACCGGTGGGCGAGCAGTACTTC CASSLERAATPVGEQYF
NA TRBJ2-4 TRBV18 few TGTGCCAGCTCCGCAGGGCTAGCCAAAAACATTCAGTACTTC CASSAGLAKNIQYF
NA TRBJ2-7 TRBV12-5 NA TGTGCTAGTGGTTTCCTCCAGGGTCTATCCATCTACGAGCAGTACTTC CASGFLQGLSIYEQYF
NA TRBJ2-5 TRBV6-5 once TGTGCCAGCAGTTACGAGTTAGAGACCCAGTACTTC CASSYELETQYF
TRBD2 TRBJ2-1 TRBV6-5 NA TGTGCCAGCGGGGGACTAGCGGGGAAGGATGAGCAGTTCTTC CASGGLAGKDEQFF
NA TRBJ1-2 TRBV10-3 once TGTGCCATCAGTGAGTCTAAACAGACCCTCTATGGCTACACCTTC CAISESKQTLYGYTF
TRBD1 TRBJ1-1 TRBV7-9 NA TGTGCCAGCAGCACTGGACAGGGGGTAATGAACACTGAAGCTTTCTTT CASSTGQGVMNTEAFF
TRBD1 TRBJ2-7 TRBV19 NA TGTGCCAGTACCGCGACAGGGGGCTCCTACGAGCAGTACTTC CASTATGGSYEQYF
NA TRBJ1-6 TRBV2 NA TGTGCCGTCGGCCAGGAATATAATTCACCCCTCCACTTT CAVGQEYNSPLHF
TRBD2 TRBJ2-1 TRBV11-2 NA TGTGCCAGCAGCATCACCCGGGGGGGAAATGAGCAGTTCTTC CASSITRGGNEQFF
NA TRBJ2-1 TRBV4-3 NA TGCGCCAGCAGCCAAGAGGCAGCACAGGTTTCACCTAATGAGCAGTTCTTC CASSQEAAQVSPNEQFF
TRBD2 TRBJ2-5 TRBV24-1 NA TGTGCCACCAGTAGAGCGGGGTCTGAGACCCAGTACTTC CATSRAGSETQYF
TRBD1 TRBJ1-2 TRBV5-4 NA TGTGCCAGCAGCTATCTAGGACAGGGAATGGCTGGCTACACCTTC CASSYLGQGMAGYTF
NA TRBJ1-1 TRBV2 NA TGTGCCAGCGGGAGTTTCGAAGCTTTCTTT CASGSFEAFF
NA TRBJ2-2 TRBV19 NA TGTGCCAGTAGTATTGGGTCCGGGGAGCTGTTTTTT CASSIGSGELFF
NA TRBJ1-2 TRBV9 NA TGTGCCAGCAGCTCCTGGGGGGGGCGCAGCTATGGCTACACCTTC CASSSWGGRSYGYTF
NA TRBJ1-1 TRBV11-3 NA TGTGCCAGCGGCCTCCGGAACACTGAAGCTTTCTTT CASGLRNTEAFF
NA TRBJ1-1 TRBV3-1/TRBV3-2 NA TGTGCCAGCAGCCAACCTTTTAAAGGGGGGACTGAAGCTTTCTTT CASSQPFKGGTEAFF
TRBD2 TRBJ2-2 TRBV4-2 NA TGTGCCAGCAGCCAAGTAGCGGGGGAGAACACCGGGGAGCTGTTTTTT CASSQVAGENTGELFF